This T cell receptor (beta chain) was observed in a study of blood T cell repertoires in COVID-19. Study details: Samples taken during acute and convalescent COVID-19 were collected in the United States, Italy and Spain. T cells, B-cell-depleted T cells, or PBMCs supplied cDNA or gDNA.

As originally analysed: Nucleated cell counts were estimated from reference gene primer amplification. The method was immunoSEQ multiplex PCR; TCRdb's version includes in-frame clones alone and lacks a portion of them. V and J calls and clone size are copied from that table; D and trimming were computed from the DNA. Of about 190,000 clones listed, around nine tenths are singletons. The germline CDR1 and CDR2 sequences are SGHTA and FQGNSA. The CDR3 is made up of 15 amino acids. Between the trimmed V and J ends, which lost 1 base and 5 bases, there was a span of 14 bases. V usage is TRBV7-2 and J usage is TRBJ2-5; the D gene is possibly TRBD1 (6 bases). Sequenced: peripheral blood. The receptor was isolated from a man aged 70 or older with active or convalescent COVID-19. The CDR3 spells CASSLVQGFWETQYF. The CDR3 DNA sequence: TGTGCCAGCAGCTTAGTTCAGGGGTTTTGGGAGACCCAGTACTTC.